The sequence of this TCR beta chain was determined in a study of cytomegalovirus exposure and HLA in healthy donors. This clone appeared a few times. The germline V gene encodes CDR1 SEHNR and CDR2 FQNEAQ (reference sequence). Trimming shortened V by 5 bases and J by 4 bases, and 15 bases separated the two germline ends. This CDR3 region has 14 residues. The PCR had 60 Vbeta and 13 Jbeta primers. Produced via immunoSEQ multiplex PCR; TCRdb's table is partial and in-frame only. The table records roughly 100,000 clones, around 63% of them present only once. The specimen sequenced was PBMCs. This sequence originates from a man aged 30 to 45 in good health and CMV-seronegative. V usage is TRBV7-9 and J usage is TRBJ2-7, with D hard to call. The CDR3 spells CASSPTPIPYEQYF. The DNA for the CDR3 is TGTGCCAGCAGCCCCACCCCTATTCCATACGAGCAGTACTTC.